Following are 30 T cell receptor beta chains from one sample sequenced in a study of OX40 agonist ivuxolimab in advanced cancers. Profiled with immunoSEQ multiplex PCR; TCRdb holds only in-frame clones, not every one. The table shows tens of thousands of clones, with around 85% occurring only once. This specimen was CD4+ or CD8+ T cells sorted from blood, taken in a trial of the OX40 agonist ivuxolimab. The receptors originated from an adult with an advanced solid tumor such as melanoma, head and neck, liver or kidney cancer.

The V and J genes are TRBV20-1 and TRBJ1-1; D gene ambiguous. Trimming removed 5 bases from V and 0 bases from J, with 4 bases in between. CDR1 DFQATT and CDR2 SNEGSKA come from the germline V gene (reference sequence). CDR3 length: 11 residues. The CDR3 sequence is CSARMNTEAFF. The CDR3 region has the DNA TGCAGTGCTCGGATGAACACTGAAGCTTTCTTT.

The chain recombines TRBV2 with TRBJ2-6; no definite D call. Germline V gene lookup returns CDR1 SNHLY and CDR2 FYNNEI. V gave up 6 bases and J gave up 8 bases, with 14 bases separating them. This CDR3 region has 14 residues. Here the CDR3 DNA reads TGTGCCAGCAGCTTAGCCGGGTTTACCAACGTCCTGACTTTC. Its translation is CASSLAGFTNVLTF.

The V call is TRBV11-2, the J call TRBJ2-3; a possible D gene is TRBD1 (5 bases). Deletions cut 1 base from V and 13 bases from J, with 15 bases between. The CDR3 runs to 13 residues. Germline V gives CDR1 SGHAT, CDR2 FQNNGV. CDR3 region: CASSLVDSPGKYF. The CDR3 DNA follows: TGTGCCAGCAGCTTAGTCGACAGTCCTGGGAAGTATTTT.

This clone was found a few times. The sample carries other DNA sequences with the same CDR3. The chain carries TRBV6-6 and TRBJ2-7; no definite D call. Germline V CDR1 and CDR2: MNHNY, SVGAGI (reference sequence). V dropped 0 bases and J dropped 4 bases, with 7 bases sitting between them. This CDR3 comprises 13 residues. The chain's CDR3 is CASSYSTLYEQYF. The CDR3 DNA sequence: TGTGCCAGCAGTTACTCGACTCTATACGAGCAGTACTTC.

CDR3 nucleotide sequence: TGTGCCAGCAGCTTAGACAGGGGGGCCCACAATGAGCAGTTCTTC. Amino acids: CASSLDRGAHNEQFF. V usage is TRBV7-2 and J usage is TRBJ2-1; TRBD1 matches 8 bases. Germline V gene lookup returns CDR1 SGHTA and CDR2 FQGNSA. This CDR3 contains 15 residues. After removal of 1 base from V and 5 bases from J, the junction contained 4 bases not matched to a gene.

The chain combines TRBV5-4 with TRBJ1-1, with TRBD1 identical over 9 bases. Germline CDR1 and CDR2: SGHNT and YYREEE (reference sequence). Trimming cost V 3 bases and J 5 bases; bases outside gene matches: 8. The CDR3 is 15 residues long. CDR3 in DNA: TGTGCCAGCAGCTCGCCCGGACAGGGGAAAACTGAAGCTTTCTTT. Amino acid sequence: CASSSPGQGKTEAFF.

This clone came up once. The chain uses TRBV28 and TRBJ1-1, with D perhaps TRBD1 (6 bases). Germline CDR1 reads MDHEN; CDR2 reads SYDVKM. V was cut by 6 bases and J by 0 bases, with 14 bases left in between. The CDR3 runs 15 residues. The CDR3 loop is CASRTGKKMNTEAFF. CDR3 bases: TGTGCCAGCAGAACAGGGAAGAAGATGAACACTGAAGCTTTCTTT.

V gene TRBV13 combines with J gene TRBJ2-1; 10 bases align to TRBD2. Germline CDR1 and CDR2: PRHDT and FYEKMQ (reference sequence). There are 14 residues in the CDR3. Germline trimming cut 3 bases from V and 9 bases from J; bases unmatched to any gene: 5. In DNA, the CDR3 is TGTGCCAGCAGCTTGAGCGGGGGGGCCAGTGAGCAGTTCTTC. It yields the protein CASSLSGGASEQFF. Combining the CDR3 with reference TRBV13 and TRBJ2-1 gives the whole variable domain AAGVIQSPRHLIKEKRETATLKCYPIPRHDTVYWYQQGPGQDPQFLISFYEKMQSDKGSIPDRFSAQQFSDYHSELNMSSLELGDSALYFCASSLSGGASEQFFGPGTRLTVL.

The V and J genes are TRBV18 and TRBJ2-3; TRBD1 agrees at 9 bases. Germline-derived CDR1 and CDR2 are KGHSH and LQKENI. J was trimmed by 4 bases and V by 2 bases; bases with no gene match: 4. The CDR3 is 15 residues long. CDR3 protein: CASSPLGQGPDTQYF. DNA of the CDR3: TGTGCCAGCTCACCATTGGGACAGGGACCAGATACGCAGTATTTT.

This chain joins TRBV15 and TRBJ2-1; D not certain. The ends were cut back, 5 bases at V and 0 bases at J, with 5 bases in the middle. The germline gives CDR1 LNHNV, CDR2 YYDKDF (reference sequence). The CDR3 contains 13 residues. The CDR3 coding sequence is TGTGCCACCAGCGCAGCCTCCTACAATGAGCAGTTCTTC. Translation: CATSAASYNEQFF.

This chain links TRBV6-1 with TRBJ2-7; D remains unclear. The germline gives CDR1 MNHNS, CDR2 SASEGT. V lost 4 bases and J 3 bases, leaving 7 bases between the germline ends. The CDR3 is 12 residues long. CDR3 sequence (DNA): TGTGCCAGCAGTGGAACAAGCTACGAGCAGTACGTC. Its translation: CASSGTSYEQYV.

The CDR3 DNA sequence: TGTGCTAGCAGCCCCGGGGGGGGTGTAACCTACGAGCAGTACGTC. Translating gives CASSPGGGVTYEQYV. This chain uses TRBV7-7 with TRBJ2-7; 8 nucleotides agree with TRBD2. Germline CDR1 and CDR2: SSHAT and FNYEAQ (reference sequence). The CDR3 length is 15 residues.

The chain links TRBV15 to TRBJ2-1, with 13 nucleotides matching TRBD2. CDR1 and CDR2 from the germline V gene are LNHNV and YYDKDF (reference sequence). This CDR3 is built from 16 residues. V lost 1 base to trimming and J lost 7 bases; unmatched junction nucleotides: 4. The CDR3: CATSRGPGLAGNEQFF. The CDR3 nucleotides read TGTGCCACCAGCAGAGGGCCGGGACTAGCGGGGAATGAGCAGTTCTTC.

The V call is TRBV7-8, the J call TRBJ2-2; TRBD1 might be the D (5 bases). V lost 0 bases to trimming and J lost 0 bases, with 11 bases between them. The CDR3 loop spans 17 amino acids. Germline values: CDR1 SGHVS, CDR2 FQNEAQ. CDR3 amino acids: CASSLAVGRANTGELFF. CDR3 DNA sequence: TGTGCCAGCAGCTTAGCAGTTGGCAGGGCGAACACCGGGGAGCTGTTTTTT.

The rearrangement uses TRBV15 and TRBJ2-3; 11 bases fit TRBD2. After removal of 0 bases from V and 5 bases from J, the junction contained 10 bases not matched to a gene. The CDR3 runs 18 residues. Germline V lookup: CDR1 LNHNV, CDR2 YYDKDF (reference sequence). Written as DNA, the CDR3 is TGTGCCACCAGCAGAGATGGAACCCTAGCGGGAGGCCGAGATACGCAGTATTTT. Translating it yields CATSRDGTLAGGRDTQYF.

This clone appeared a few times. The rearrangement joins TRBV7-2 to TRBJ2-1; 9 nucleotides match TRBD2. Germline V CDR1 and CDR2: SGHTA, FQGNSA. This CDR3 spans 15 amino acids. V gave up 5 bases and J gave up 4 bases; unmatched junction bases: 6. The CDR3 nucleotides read TGTGCCAGCAGCCGTAGCGGGGGCAAGTACAATGAGCAGTTCTTC. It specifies CASSRSGGKYNEQFF.

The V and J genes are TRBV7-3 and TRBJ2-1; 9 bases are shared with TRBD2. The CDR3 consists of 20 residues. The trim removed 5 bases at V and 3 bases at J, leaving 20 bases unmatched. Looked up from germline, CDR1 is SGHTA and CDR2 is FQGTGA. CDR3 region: CASSQIIAGEDPSFYNEQFF. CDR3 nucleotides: TGTGCCAGCAGCCAGATAATAGCGGGAGAAGACCCGAGTTTCTACAATGAGCAGTTCTTC.

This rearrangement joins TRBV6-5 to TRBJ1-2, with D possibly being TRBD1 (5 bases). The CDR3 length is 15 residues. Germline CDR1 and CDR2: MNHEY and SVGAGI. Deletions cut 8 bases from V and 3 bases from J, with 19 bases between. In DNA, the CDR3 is TGTGCCAGCTCCCTAGCGGGACGGGGACACTATGGCTACACCTTC. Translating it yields CASSLAGRGHYGYTF.

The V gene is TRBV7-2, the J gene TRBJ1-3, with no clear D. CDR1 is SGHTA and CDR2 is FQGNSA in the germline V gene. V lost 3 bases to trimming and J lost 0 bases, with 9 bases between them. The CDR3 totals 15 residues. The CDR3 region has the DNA TGTGCCAGCAGCTTCGGAGACTACTCTGGAAACACCATATATTTT. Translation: CASSFGDYSGNTIYF.

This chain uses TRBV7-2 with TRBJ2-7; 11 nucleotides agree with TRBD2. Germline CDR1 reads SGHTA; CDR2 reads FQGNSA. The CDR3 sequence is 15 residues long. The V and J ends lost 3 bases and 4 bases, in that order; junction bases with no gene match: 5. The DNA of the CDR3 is TGTGCCAGCAGCTTCGGTAGCGGGAGGGGTTACGAGCAGTACTTC. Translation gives CASSFGSGRGYEQYF.

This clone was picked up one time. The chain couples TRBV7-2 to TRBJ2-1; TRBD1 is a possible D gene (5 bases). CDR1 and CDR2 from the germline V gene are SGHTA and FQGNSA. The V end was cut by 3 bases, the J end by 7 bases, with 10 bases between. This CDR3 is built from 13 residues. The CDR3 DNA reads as TGTGCCAGCAGCTTGCTGCAGGGAAATGAGCAGTTCTTC. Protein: CASSLLQGNEQFF.

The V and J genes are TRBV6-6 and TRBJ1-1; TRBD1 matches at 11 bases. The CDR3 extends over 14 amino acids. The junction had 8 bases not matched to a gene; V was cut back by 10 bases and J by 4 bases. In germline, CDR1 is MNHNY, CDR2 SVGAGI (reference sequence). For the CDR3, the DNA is TGTGCCATTTCCGGGACAGGGGGTCTCACTGAAGCTTTCTTT. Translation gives CAISGTGGLTEAFF.

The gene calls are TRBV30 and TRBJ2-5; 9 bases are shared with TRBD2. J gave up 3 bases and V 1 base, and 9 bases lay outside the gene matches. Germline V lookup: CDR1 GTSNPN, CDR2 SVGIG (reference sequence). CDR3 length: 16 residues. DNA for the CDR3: TGTGCCTGGAGTGGACATAGCGGGAGTCCCAAAGAGACCCAGTACTTC. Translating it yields CAWSGHSGSPKETQYF.

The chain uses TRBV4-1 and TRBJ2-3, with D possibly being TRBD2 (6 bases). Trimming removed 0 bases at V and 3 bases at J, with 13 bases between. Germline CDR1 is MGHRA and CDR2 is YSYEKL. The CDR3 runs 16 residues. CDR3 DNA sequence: TGCGCCAGCAGCCAAGACTCACTAGCTGTTACAGATACGCAGTATTTT. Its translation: CASSQDSLAVTDTQYF.

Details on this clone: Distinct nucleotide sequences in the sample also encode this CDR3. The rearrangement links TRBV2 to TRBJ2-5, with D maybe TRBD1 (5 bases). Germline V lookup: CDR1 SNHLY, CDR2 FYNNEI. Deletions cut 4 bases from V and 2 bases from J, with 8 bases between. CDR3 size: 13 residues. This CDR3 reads CASSVQGQETQYF. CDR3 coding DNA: TGTGCCAGCAGTGTGCAGGGACAAGAGACCCAGTACTTC. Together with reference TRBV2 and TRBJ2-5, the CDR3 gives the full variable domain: EPEVTQTPSHQVTQMGQEVILRCVPISNHLYFYWYRQILGQKVEFLVSFYNNEISEKSEIFDDQFSVERPDGSNFTLKIRSTKLEDSAMYFCASSVQGQETQYFGPGTRLLVL.

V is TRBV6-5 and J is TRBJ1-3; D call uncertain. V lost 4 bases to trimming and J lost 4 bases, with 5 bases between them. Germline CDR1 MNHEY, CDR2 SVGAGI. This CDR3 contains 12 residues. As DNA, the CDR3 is TGTGCCAGCAGTTCTTGGGGAAACACCATATATTTT. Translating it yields CASSSWGNTIYF.

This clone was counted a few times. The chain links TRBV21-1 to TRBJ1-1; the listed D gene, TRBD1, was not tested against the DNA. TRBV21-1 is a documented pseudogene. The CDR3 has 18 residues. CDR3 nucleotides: TGTGCCAGCAGCAAAGTCCTATTGGGCAGGGGAAGGGACACTGAAGCTTTCTTT. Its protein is CASSKVLLGRGRDTEAFF.

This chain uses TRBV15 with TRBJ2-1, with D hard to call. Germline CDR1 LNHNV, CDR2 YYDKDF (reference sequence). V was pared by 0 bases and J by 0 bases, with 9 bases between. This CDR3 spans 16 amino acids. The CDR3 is CATSREELSSYNEQFF. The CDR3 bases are TGTGCCACCAGCAGAGAAGAGCTAAGCTCCTACAATGAGCAGTTCTTC.

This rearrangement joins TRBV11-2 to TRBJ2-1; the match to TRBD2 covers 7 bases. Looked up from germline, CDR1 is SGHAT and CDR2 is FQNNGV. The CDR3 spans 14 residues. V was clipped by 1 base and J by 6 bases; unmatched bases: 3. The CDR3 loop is CASSLGGSPNEQFF. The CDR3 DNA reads TGTGCCAGCAGCTTAGGCGGGAGCCCCAATGAGCAGTTCTTC.

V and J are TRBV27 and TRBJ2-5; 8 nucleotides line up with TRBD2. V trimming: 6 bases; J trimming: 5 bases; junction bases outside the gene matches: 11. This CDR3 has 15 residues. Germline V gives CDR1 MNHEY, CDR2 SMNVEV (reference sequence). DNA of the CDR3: TGTGCCAGCAGCCGCCCGGCGGGGGGCTCGGAGACCCAGTACTTC. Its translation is CASSRPAGGSETQYF.